This entry features one TCR beta chain sequence. This sample was taken from a study of OX40 agonist ivuxolimab in advanced cancers. For the study at large: Dose-escalation patients were diagnosed with hepatocellular carcinoma, melanoma, renal cell cancer or head and neck cancer. Eligibility rules accepted prior anti-PD-1, anti-PD-L1 or anti-CTLA-4 therapy, and approximately 40% had some.

Generated by immunoSEQ multiplex PCR, the TCRdb table keeps only in-frame clones and is missing some. The data show about 59,000 clones, approximately 87% seen once. This CDR3 has 16 amino acids. V lost 0 bases to trimming and J lost 2 bases; unmatched junction nucleotides: 4. Looked up from germline, CDR1 is LGHNA and CDR2 is YSLEER. The sample was CD4+ or CD8+ T cells sorted from blood, taken in a trial of the OX40 agonist ivuxolimab. This TCR was sampled from an adult with an advanced solid tumor such as melanoma, head and neck, liver or kidney cancer. The V and J genes are TRBV4-3 and TRBJ1-3; 7 nucleotides match TRBD1. The CDR3 is CASSQEWGTAGNTIYF. The CDR3 DNA follows: TGCGCCAGCAGCCAAGAGTGGGGGACAGCTGGAAACACCATATATTTT.